This TCR beta chain derives from a study of T cell responses to AZD1222 COVID-19 vaccine (dated by TCRdb to about 2021). About the study as a whole: A total of 233 trial participants underwent TCR sequencing, of whom about 200 received two doses of AZD1222 and about 26 received two doses of the MenACWY control vaccine. Enrollment into the trials was organized by age into subgroups of 18-55, 56-69 and 70-plus years, and those subgroups contained about 150, 27 and 61 TCR-sequenced participants, respectively.

Including cysteine and phenylalanine, the CDR3 has 17 amino acids. The read is trimmed to its CDR3 DNA, 51 bases read in frame from base 1. The germline V gene (reference sequence) supplies CDR1 LNHDA and CDR2 SQIVND. V drops 3 bases and J drops 3 bases, leaving 18 bases in between. The CDR3 regions of human TCRbeta chains were analyzed by immunosequencing. In the authors' own workflow: Repertoire TCRs were checked for matches against a reference library of SARS-CoV-2-specific TCRs that had been generated using the MIRA antigen-specificity platform. Breadth was defined as the fraction of unique TCRs that were SARS-CoV-2-associated, and depth was defined as the fraction of total T cells that were SARS-CoV-2-associated. Using the MIRA data, each spike-specific TCR was mapped to the spike region that the TCR reacts to and placed in a CD4 or CD8 class. Log10-transformed breadth and depth values were compared by one-way ANOVA with Sidak's multiple comparisons tests. Drawn from immuneACCESS, this table holds only the in-frame rearrangements with V and J called that TCRdb kept. Clones are partly lost; checked studies trace under half to an unresolved V gene and leave the rest unexplained. V and J calls and clone size follow that table, whereas D and trimming were derived from the DNA. The sample table records around 150,000 clones; roughly 91% of these occur just once. The ten biggest clones cover about 6% of the sample.

As to this clone: There is no known antigen for this receptor. No much larger clonotype is one base removed from it; base qualities were not supplied.

The full study reports these points: Nearly half of unique spike-specific TCRs reportedly recognized epitopes outside regions mutated in the B.1.351 and B.1.1.7 variants. Because no samples from the day 14 peak response were available, repertoires could be characterized only after the peak T cell response. The 56-69-year group was small, and its depth increase did not reach significance, likely because of low power. The vaccine-associated CD4 TCRs covered the entire spike protein, and the dominant responses fell in regions 160-218 and 743-854. Conclusions about previously exposed vaccinees are limited, since just 5 to 7 AZD1222 recipients were seropositive for SARS-CoV-2 at baseline. Participants were mostly white British and included more females than males, and it was suggested by the authors that clonal diversity may have been underestimated. After two AZD1222 doses, both the breadth and the depth of spike-specific TCRs were significantly higher than at day 0 and than in MenACWY recipients.

Interpreted using the paper, the time point label stands for: about 28 days (+/-7) after the second vaccine dose. AZD1222 recipients whose second dose came at about 4 weeks and those whose second dose came at about 12 weeks were combined into one group, since spike-specific TCR depth and breadth did not differ between the two schedules. Vaccinee samples were obtained from the UK trials COV001 and COV002, which included a single-blind randomized controlled phase 2/3 trial of AZD1222 (ChAdOx1 nCoV-19) in healthy adults. Trial participant PBMC samples were collected at day 0 and day 28 after the second dose for TCRbeta chain sequencing.

The rearrangement joined TRBV19 to TRBJ1-5, with the D gene not clear enough to name. Specimen: peripheral blood, collected 28 days after the second AZD1222 dose. The origin of this receptor is an adult who received the AZD1222 COVID-19 vaccine. The CDR3 protein sequence reads: CASSIVSPIELNQPQHF. The DNA sequence reads TGTGCCAGTAGTATTGTTTCCCCGATTGAACTCAATCAGCCCCAGCATTTT.